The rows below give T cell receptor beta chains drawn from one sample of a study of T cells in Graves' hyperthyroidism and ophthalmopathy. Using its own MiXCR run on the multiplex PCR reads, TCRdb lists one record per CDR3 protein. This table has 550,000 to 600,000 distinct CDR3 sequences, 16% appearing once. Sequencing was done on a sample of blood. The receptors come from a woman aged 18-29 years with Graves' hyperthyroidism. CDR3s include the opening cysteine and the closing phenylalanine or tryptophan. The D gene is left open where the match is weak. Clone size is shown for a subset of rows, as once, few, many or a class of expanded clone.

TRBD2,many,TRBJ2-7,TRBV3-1,TGTGCCAGCACCCTCGGCGGGAGCTCCTACGAGCAGTACTTC,CASTLGGSSYEQYF
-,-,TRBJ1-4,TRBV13,TGTGCCAGCAGACGACGTACGCCAGGATTAACTAATGAAAAACTGTTTTTT,CASRRRTPGLTNEKLFF
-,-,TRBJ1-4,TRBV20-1,TGCAGTGCCAAAAAGGGACTGAATAATGAAAAACTGTTTTTT,CSAKKGLNNEKLFF
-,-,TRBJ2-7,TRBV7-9,TGTGCCAGCAGCATCGGGACAGCGGGCGAGCAGTACTTC,CASSIGTAGEQYF
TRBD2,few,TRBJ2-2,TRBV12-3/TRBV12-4,TGTGCCAGCAGTTTACGGCTAGCGGGGGGTTCGGCCGGGGAGCTGTTTTTT,CASSLRLAGGSAGELFF
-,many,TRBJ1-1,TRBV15,TGTGCCACCAGCACCGAGGGGGGGGCGCATGAGTACACTGAAGCTTTCTTT,CATSTEGGAHEYTEAFF
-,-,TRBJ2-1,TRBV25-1,TGTGCCAGCAGTGATCCCAGACGGTGTTACAATGAGCAGTTCTTC,CASSDPRRCYNEQFF
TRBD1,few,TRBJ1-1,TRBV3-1,TGTGCCAGCAGCCACCAGGGGGCCGGCACTGAAGCTTTCTTT,CASSHQGAGTEAFF
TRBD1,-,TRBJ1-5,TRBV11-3,TGTGCCAGCAGCTCGGCCGGGACAGGGGATCAGCCCCAGCATTTT,CASSSAGTGDQPQHF
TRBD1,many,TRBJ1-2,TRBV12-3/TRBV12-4,TGTGCCAGCAGTTTTAGGACAGGGGTTCGAGACTATGGCTACACCTTC,CASSFRTGVRDYGYTF
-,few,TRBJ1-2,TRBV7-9,TGTGCCAGCAGTTACGGACCGCTCGAACTCTACACCTTC,CASSYGPLELYTF
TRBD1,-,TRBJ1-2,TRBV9,TGTGCCAGCAGCGGGAACTCTAGACAGGGGTACTATGGCTACACCTTC,CASSGNSRQGYYGYTF
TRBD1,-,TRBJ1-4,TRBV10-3,TGTGCCATCAGTGACGGACAGGGGAGGAATGAAAAACTGTTTTTT,CAISDGQGRNEKLFF
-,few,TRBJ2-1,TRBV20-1,TGCAGTGCTAGAGATCCCCCCAGGAGCTCCTACAATGAGCAGTTCTTC,CSARDPPRSSYNEQFF
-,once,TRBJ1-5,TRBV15,TGTGCCACCAGCCCGGCCCCGCAAGGCAATCAGCCCCAGCATTTT,CATSPAPQGNQPQHF
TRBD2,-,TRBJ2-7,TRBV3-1,TGTGCCAGCAGCCGCCAACCGGGACTAGGATTTTCCGAGCAGTACTTC,CASSRQPGLGFSEQYF
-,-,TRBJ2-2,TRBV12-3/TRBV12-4,TGTGCCAGCGCGAACACCGGGGGGCTGTTTTTT,CASANTGGLFF
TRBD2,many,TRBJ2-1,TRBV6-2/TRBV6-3,TGTGCCAGCAGTCCTCGGGGTAGCGGGGTCCACAATGAGCAGTTCTTC,CASSPRGSGVHNEQFF
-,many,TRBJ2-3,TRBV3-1,TGTGCCAGCAGCCGGGACTTCACCTCTCAAACAGATACGCAGTATTTT,CASSRDFTSQTDTQYF
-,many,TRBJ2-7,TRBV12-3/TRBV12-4,TGTGCCAGCAGTCGCCCCGGGCTGAGCTACGAGCAGTACTTC,CASSRPGLSYEQYF
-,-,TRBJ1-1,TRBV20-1,TGCAGTGCTAGAAGGGGCAAAAGGACTGAAGCTTTCTTT,CSARRGKRTEAFF
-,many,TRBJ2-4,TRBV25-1,TGTGCCAGCAGTGAGGGTGGGGGCAATACAATAGCCAAAAACATTCAGTACTTC,CASSEGGGNTIAKNIQYF
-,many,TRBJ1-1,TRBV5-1,TGCGCCAGCAGCCCCGGGCAGGTCCTTGGCACTGAAGCTTTCTTT,CASSPGQVLGTEAFF
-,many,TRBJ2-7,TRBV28,TGTGCCAGTAGACAATACGAGCAGTACTTC,CASRQYEQYF
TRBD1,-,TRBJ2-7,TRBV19,TGTGCCAGTAAGGGACAGGGGGTCGGTGAGCAGTACTTC,CASKGQGVGEQYF
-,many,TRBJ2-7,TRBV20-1,TGCAGTGCTAGGGTCAGGGCCTCGGAGCAGTACTTC,CSARVRASEQYF
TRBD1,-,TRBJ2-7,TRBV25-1,TGTGCCAGCAGTGGAGGTCCCGGGACAGGGGCCCAGTCTATAGCGGGGACCTACGAGCAGTACTTC,CASSGGPGTGAQSIAGTYEQYF
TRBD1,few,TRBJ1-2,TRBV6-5,TGTGCCAGCACCCAGACAGGGCCCTATGGCTACACCTTC,CASTQTGPYGYTF
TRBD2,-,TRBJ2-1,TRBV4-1,TGCGCCAGCAGCCCGGGACTATCAACGGGTGATGAGCAGTTCTTC,CASSPGLSTGDEQFF
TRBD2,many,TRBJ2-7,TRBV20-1,TGCAGTGCTGACGGGACTAGCGGGCTGGAGGCCTACGAGCAGTACTTC,CSADGTSGLEAYEQYF
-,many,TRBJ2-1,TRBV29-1,TGCAGCGTTGAAGGGACCACCTACAATGAGCAGTTCTTC,CSVEGTTYNEQFF
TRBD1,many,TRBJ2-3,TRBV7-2,TGTGCCAGCAGAATTGACAGGGGGTCAGATACGCAGTATTTT,CASRIDRGSDTQYF
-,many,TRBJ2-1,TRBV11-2,TGTGCCAGCAGCTTAGAGTTCCGCGCTGACAATGAGCAGTTCTTC,CASSLEFRADNEQFF
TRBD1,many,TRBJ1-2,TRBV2,TGTGCCAGCTGCCCGGGTAGGGACAGGGGGCTTTATGGCTACACCTTC,CASCPGRDRGLYGYTF
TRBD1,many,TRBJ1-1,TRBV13,TGTGCCAGCAGCCCTACCATGCACAGGGGGCTACTTAACACTGAAGCTTTCTTT,CASSPTMHRGLLNTEAFF
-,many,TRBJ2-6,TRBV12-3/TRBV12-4,TGTGCCAGCAGTTTGGGCAGTGAAGGCAACGTCCTGACTTTC,CASSLGSEGNVLTF
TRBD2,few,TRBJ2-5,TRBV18,TGTGCCAGCTCACCAGCTAGCGGGAGCGAGACCCAGTACTTC,CASSPASGSETQYF
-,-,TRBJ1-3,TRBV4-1,TGCGCCAGCAGCCAAGATGGGTCGAGCGTAGGTGGCACCATATATTTT,CASSQDGSSVGGTIYF
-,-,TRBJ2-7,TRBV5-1,TGCGCCAGCAGCTCGATGGAGGGGTACGAGCAGTACTTC,CASSSMEGYEQYF
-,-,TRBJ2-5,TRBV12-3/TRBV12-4,TGTGCCAGCAGTTTTTTTGCTCGGGCCGGAGAGACCCAGTACTTC,CASSFFARAGETQYF
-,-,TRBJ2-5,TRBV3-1,TGTGCCAGCAGCCAATTTGAAGAGACCCAGTACTTC,CASSQFEETQYF
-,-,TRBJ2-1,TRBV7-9,TGTGCCAGCAGCTTGGGCAGGACCCCCTACAATGAGCAGTTCTTC,CASSLGRTPYNEQFF
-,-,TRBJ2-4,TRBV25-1,TGTGCCAGCAGTGAATACAACCCCTACGACATTCAGTACTTC,CASSEYNPYDIQYF
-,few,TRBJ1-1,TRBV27,TGTGCCAGCTACCAACGAGGACGGAACACTGAAGCTTTCTTT,CASYQRGRNTEAFF
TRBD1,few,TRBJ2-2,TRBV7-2,TGCGCCAGCAGCCAGGGACAGGGTAACGCCGGGGAGCTGTTTTTT,CASSQGQGNAGELFF
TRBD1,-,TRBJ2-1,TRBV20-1,TGCAGTGCTAGAGAAGGGACAGCCATATACAATGAGCAGTTCTTC,CSAREGTAIYNEQFF
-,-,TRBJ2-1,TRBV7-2,TGTGCCAGCAGCCACGGGGAATACAATGAGCAGTTCTTC,CASSHGEYNEQFF
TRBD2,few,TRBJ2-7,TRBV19,TGTGCCAGTAGTATAGGCGGGAGGACCTCCTACGAGCAGTACTTC,CASSIGGRTSYEQYF
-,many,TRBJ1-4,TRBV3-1,TGTGCCAGCAGCCAACCTAGACAGAATGAAAAACTGTTTTTT,CASSQPRQNEKLFF
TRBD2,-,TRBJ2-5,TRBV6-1,TGTGCCAGCAGTCGCCTAGCGGAGGAGACCCAGTACTTC,CASSRLAEETQYF
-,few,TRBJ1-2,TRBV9,TGTGCCAGCAGCGTAGACGGGATCGGCAAGGGGAAGGGGGACTATGGCTACACCTTC,CASSVDGIGKGKGDYGYTF
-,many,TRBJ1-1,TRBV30,TGTGCCTGGAGACAGCAGAACACTGAAGCTTTCTTT,CAWRQQNTEAFF
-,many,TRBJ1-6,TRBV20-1,TGCAGTGCTAGAGAGGCAGGGAATGTGTCACCCCTCCACTTT,CSAREAGNVSPLHF
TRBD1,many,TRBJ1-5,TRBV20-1,TGCAGTGCTAGAGATGGTAGGACAGGGCCCCTCAAGTATCAGCCCCAGCATTTT,CSARDGRTGPLKYQPQHF
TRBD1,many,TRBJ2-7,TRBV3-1,TGTGCCAGCAGCCAGGAGACAGGGAACTCCTACGAGCAGTACTTC,CASSQETGNSYEQYF